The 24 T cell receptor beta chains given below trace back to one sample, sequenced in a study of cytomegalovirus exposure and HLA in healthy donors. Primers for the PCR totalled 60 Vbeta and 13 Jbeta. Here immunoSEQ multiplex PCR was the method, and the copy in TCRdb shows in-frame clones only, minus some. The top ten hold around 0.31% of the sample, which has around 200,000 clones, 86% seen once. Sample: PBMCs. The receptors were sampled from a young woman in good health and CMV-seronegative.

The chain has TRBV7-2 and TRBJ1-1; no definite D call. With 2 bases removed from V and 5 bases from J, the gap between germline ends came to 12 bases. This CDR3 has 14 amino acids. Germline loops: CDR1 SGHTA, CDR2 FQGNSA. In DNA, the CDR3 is TGTGCCAGCAGCTTAAGAGGCGGATTAACTGAAGCTTTCTTT. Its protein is CASSLRGGLTEAFF.

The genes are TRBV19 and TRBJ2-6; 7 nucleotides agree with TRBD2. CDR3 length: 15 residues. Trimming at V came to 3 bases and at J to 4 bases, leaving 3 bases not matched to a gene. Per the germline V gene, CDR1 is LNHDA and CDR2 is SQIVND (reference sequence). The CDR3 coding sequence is TGTGCCAGTAGTATGGGAGGGGCCGGGGCCAACGTCCTGACTTTC. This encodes CASSMGGAGANVLTF.

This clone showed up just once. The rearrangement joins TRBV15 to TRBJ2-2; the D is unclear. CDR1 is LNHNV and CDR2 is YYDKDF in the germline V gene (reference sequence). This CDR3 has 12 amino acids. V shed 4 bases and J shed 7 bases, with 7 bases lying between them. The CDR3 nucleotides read TGTGCCACCAGCATGGGCTACGGGGAGCTGTTTTTT. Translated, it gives CATSMGYGELFF.

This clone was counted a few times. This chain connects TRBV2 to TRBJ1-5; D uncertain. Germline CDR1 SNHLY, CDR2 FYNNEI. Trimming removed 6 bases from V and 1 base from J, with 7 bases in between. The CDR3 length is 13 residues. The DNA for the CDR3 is TGTGCCAGCAGGCGGGGAAGCAATCAGCCCCAGCATTTT. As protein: CASRRGSNQPQHF.

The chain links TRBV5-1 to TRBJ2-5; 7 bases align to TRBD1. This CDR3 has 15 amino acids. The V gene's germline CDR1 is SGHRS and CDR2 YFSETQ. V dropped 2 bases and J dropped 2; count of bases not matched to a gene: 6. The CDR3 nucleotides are TGCGCCAGCAGCTTCAGGGACAGTAGACAAGAGACCCAGTACTTC. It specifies CASSFRDSRQETQYF.

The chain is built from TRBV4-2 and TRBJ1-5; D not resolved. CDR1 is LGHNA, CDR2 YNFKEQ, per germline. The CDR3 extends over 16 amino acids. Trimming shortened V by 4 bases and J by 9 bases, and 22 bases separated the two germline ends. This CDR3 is CASSPIEDSGSGPQHF. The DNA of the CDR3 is TGTGCCAGCAGCCCTATTGAGGATTCGGGTTCGGGGCCCCAGCATTTT.

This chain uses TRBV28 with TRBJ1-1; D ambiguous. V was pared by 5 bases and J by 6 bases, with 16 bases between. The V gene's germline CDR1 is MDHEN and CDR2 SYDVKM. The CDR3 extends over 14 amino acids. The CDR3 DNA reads TGTGCCAGCAGTCCAACAATCCTAGAGGCTGAAGCTTTCTTT. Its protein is CASSPTILEAEAFF.

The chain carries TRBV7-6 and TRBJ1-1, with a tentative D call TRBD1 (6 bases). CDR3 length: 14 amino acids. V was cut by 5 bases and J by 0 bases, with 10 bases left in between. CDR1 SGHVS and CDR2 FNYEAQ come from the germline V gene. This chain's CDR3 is CASSPTGMNTEAFF. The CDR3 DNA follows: TGTGCCAGCAGCCCGACAGGAATGAACACTGAAGCTTTCTTT.

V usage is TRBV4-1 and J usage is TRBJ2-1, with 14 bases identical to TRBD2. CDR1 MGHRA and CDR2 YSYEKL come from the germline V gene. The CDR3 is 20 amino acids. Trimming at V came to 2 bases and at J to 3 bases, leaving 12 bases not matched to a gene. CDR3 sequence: CASSQTAGTSGSAVYNEQFF. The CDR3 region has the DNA TGCGCCAGCAGCCAAACTGCGGGGACTAGCGGGAGTGCGGTCTACAATGAGCAGTTCTTC.

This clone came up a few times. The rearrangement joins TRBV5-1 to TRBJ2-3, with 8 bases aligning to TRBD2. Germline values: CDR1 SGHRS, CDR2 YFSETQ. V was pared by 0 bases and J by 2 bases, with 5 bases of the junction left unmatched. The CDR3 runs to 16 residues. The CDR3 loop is CASSLGVAGLTDTQYF. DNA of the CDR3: TGCGCCAGCAGCTTGGGGGTAGCGGGGCTCACAGATACGCAGTATTTT.

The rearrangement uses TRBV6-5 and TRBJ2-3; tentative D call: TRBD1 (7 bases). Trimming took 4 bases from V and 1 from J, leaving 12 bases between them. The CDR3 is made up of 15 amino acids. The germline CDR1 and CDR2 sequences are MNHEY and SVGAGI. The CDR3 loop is CASSWFRGGTDTQYF. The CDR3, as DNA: TGTGCCAGCAGTTGGTTCAGGGGGGGCACAGATACGCAGTATTTT.

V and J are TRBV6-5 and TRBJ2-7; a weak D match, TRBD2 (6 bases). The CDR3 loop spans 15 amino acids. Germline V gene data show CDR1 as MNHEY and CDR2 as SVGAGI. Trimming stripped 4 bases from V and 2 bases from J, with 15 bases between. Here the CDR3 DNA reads TGTGCCAGCAGTTGGATCCGGGAGTCCACCTACGAGCAGTACTTC. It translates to CASSWIRESTYEQYF.

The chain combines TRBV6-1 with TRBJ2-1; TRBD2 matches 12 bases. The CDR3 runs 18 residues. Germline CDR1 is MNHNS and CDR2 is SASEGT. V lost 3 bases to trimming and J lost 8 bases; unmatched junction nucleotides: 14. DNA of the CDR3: TGTGCCAGCAGTGATTGGGGCTTGACTAGCGGGAGTTTCGATGAGCAGTTCTTC. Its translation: CASSDWGLTSGSFDEQFF.

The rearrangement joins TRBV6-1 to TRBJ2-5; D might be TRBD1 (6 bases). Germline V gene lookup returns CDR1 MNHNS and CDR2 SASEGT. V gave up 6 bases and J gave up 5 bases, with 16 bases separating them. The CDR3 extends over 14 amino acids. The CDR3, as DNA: TGTGCCAGCAGATCCTCGGCAGGGGTCGAGACCCAGTACTTC. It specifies CASRSSAGVETQYF.

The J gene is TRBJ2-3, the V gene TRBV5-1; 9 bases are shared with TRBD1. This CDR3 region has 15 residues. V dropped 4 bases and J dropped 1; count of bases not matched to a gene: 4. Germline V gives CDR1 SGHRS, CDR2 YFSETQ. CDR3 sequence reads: CASSGTGGGTDTQYF. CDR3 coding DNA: TGCGCCAGCAGCGGTACAGGGGGCGGCACAGATACGCAGTATTTT.

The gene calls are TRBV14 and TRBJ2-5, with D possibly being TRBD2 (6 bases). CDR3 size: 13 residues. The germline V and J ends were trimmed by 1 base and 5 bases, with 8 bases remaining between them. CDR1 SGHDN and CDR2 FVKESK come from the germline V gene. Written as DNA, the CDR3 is TGTGCCAGCAGCCAAGGGAGGGCTGAGACCCAGTACTTC. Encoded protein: CASSQGRAETQYF.

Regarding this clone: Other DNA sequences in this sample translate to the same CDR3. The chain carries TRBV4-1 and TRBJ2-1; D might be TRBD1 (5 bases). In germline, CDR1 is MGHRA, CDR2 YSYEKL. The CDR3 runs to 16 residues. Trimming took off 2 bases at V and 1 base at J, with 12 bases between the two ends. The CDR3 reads CASSQLDILSYNEQFF. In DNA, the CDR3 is TGCGCCAGCAGCCAACTGGACATCCTTTCCTACAATGAGCAGTTCTTC.

CDR3 protein: CATSRDLGGEETQYF. Here the CDR3 DNA reads TGTGCCACCAGCAGAGATCTCGGGGGGGAGGAGACCCAGTACTTC. J is TRBJ2-5 and V is TRBV15, with TRBD2 matching over 8 bases. CDR3 length: 15 amino acids. The V segment lost 0 bases and the J segment 5 bases; nucleotides outside the gene matches: 5. The germline CDR1 and CDR2 sequences are LNHNV and YYDKDF (reference sequence).

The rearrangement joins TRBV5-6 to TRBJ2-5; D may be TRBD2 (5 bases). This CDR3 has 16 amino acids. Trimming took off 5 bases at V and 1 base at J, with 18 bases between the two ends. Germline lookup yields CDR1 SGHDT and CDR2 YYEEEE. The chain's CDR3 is CASRVERVRAQETQYF. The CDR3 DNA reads TGTGCCAGCAGGGTAGAGAGGGTAAGGGCCCAAGAGACCCAGTACTTC.

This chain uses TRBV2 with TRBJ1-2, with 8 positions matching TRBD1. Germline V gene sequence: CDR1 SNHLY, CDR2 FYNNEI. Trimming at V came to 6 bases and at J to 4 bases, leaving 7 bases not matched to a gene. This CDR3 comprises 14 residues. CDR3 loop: CASRASGGSYGYTF. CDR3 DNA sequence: TGTGCCAGCAGAGCGTCAGGGGGCAGCTATGGCTACACCTTC.

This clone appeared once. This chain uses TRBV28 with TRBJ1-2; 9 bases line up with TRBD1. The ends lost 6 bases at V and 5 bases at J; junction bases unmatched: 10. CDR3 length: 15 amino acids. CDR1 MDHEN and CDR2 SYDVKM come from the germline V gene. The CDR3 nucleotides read TGTGCCAGCAGCTCACCCGGACAGGGGCGGTATGGCTACACCTTC. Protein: CASSSPGQGRYGYTF.

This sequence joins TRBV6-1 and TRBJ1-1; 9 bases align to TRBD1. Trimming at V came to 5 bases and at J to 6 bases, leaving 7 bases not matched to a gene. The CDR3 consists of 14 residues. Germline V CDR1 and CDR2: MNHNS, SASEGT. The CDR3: CASSQRQGGAEAFF. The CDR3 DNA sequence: TGTGCCAGCAGTCAGCGACAGGGGGGAGCTGAAGCTTTCTTT.

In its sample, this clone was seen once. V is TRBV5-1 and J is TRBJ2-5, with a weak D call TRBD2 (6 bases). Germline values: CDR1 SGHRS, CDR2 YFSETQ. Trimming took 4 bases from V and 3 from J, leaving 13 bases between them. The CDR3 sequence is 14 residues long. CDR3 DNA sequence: TGCGCCAGCAGCCCCCACGGGAGTAAAGAGACCCAGTACTTC. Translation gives CASSPHGSKETQYF.

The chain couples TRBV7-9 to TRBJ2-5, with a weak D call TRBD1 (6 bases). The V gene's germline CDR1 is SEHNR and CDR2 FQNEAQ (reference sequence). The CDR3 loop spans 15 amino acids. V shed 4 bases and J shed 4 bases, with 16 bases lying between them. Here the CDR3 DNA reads TGTGCCAGCAGCTCCCTACAGGGTAGCTTAGAGACCCAGTACTTC. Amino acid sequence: CASSSLQGSLETQYF.